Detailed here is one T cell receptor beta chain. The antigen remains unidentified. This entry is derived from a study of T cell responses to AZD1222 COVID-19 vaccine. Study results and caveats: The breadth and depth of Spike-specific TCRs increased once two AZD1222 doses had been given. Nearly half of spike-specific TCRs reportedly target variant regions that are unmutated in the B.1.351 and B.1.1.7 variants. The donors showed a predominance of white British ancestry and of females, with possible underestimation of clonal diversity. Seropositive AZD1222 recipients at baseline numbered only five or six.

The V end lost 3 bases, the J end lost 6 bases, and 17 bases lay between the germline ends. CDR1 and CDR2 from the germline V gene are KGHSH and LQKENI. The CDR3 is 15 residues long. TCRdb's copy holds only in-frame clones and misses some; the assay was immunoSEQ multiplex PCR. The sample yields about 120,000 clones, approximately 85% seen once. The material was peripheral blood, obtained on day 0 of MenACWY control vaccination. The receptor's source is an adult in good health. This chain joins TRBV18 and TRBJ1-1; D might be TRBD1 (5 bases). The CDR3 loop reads CASSPPSGRAAEAFF. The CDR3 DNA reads TGTGCCAGCTCACCTCCTTCGGGCAGGGCCGCTGAAGCTTTCTTT.